The 26 T cell receptor beta chains presented below share a single source sample, sequenced in a study of T cells after yellow fever vaccination. One entry per CDR3 protein, called by TCRdb with MiXCR from the 5' RACE reads. The data contain 300,000 to 350,000 distinct CDR3 sequences, 3.5% to 4.5% of them seen just once; the ten biggest clones take up approximately 20%. Material: PBMCs, obtained 15 days after the yellow fever booster vaccination. These receptors were taken from a man aged 18 to 29 who received the YFV17D yellow fever vaccine.

The J gene is TRBJ2-2, the V gene TRBV7-2, with 8 bases identical to TRBD2. Germline V gives CDR1 SGHTA, CDR2 FQGNSA. J was trimmed by 1 base and V by 5 bases; bases with no gene match: 3. This CDR3 spans 15 amino acids. CDR3 DNA: TGTGCCAGCAGCGCGGGGGGTCGGAACACCGGGGAGCTGTTTTTT. Encoded protein: CASSAGGRNTGELFF.

This clonotype came up many times. J is TRBJ1-3 and V is TRBV5-1; 7 bases fit TRBD1. The V gene's germline CDR1 is SGHRS and CDR2 YFSETQ. V trimming: 0 bases; J trimming: 0 bases; junction bases outside the gene matches: 3. The CDR3 contains 16 residues. DNA of the CDR3: TGCGCCAGCAGCTTGGCATGGGACAGCTCTGGAAACACCATATATTTT. It codes for CASSLAWDSSGNTIYF. Variable domain in full (rest from reference TRBV5-1 and TRBJ1-3): KAGVTQTPRYLIKTRGQQVTLSCSPISGHRSVSWYQQTPGQGLQFLFEYFSETQRNKGNFPGRFSGRQFSNSRSEMNVSTLELGDSALYLCASSLAWDSSGNTIYFGEGSWLTVV.

This clonotype has ten or more counts. V and J are TRBV7-9 and TRBJ1-1; D not certain. The CDR3 sequence is 13 residues long. Trimming cost V 4 bases and J 0 bases, with 6 bases left between them. Germline CDR1 is SEHNR and CDR2 is FQNEAQ (reference sequence). The CDR3 loop reads CASSWGMNTEAFF. The CDR3, as DNA: TGTGCCAGCAGCTGGGGAATGAACACTGAAGCTTTCTTT.

The sample holds many counts of this clonotype. This chain connects TRBV20-1 to TRBJ2-7; the D gene is possibly TRBD1 (5 bases). The CDR3 extends over 13 amino acids. Germline V CDR1 and CDR2: DFQATT, SNEGSKA (reference sequence). Trimming pared 6 bases from V and 0 bases from J, leaving 12 bases between. The CDR3 DNA sequence: TGCAGTGCCCCCGGCAGGGCCTCCTACGAGCAGTACGTC. This gives the protein CSAPGRASYEQYV.

The rearrangement uses TRBV6-4 and TRBJ2-3; no definite D call. Germline CDR1 MRHNA, CDR2 SNTAGT. The CDR3 loop spans 15 amino acids. V was shortened by 5 bases and J by 2 bases, with 14 bases between the two germline ends. The DNA of the CDR3 is TGTGCCAGCAGTTGGCAGGATCCCTTCACAGATACGCAGTATTTT. Its translation is CASSWQDPFTDTQYF.

This chain links TRBV4-1 with TRBJ2-3; no firm D call. The CDR3 covers 16 residues. The V end lost 5 bases, the J end lost 0 bases, and 15 bases lay between the germline ends. Germline CDR1 is MGHRA and CDR2 is YSYEKL. The CDR3 nucleotides are TGCGCCAGCAGCAAACCTCCGGGCCGGAGCACAGATACGCAGTATTTT. Its translation: CASSKPPGRSTDTQYF.

This clonotype was counted between two and nine times. The chain joins TRBV18 to TRBJ2-3, with 7 bases that match TRBD2. V was clipped by 3 bases and J by 4 bases; unmatched bases: 7. The CDR3 runs to 15 residues. Germline assignment: CDR1 KGHSH and CDR2 LQKENI. CDR3 region: CASSPIGTTSDTQYF. The CDR3 nucleotides are TGTGCCAGCTCACCTATCGGGACTACGTCAGATACGCAGTATTTT.

At least ten counts were recorded for this clonotype. The chain employs TRBV6-6 and TRBJ1-6; D perhaps matches TRBD1 (5 bases). The CDR3 is made up of 11 amino acids. The germline V gene encodes CDR1 MNHNY and CDR2 SVGAGI (reference sequence). Trimming cost V 5 bases and J 14 bases, with 10 bases left between them. The chain's CDR3 is CASSPTGTLHF. For the CDR3, the DNA is TGTGCCAGCAGTCCAACAGGTACCCTCCACTTT.

This clonotype was recorded a few times. This sequence joins TRBV5-1 and TRBJ2-7, with a possible D match to TRBD2 (5 bases). Germline V lookup: CDR1 SGHRS, CDR2 YFSETQ. This CDR3 has 14 amino acids. V lost 3 bases to trimming and J lost 3 bases, with 13 bases between them. CDR3 DNA: TGCGCCAGCAGCTCGGAGGCACTAGTCTACGAGCAGTACGTC. It is translated as CASSSEALVYEQYV.

This clonotype showed up many times. The J gene is TRBJ1-5, the V gene TRBV20-1; 7 bases are a match to TRBD1. Germline V CDR1 and CDR2: DFQATT, SNEGSKA (reference sequence). The CDR3 loop spans 15 amino acids. The V gene end was trimmed by 0 bases and the J gene end by 4 bases; junction bases not matched to a gene: 6. CDR3 residues: CSARDLDRPNQPQHF. The CDR3 DNA reads as TGCAGTGCTAGAGACCTGGACAGGCCAAATCAGCCCCAGCATTTT.

The chain employs TRBV20-1 and TRBJ1-2; 8 bases map to TRBD1. V lost 5 bases, J lost 5 bases, and 7 bases stayed unmatched. The CDR3 loop spans 13 amino acids. The germline gives CDR1 DFQATT, CDR2 SNEGSKA (reference sequence). Here the CDR3 DNA reads TGCAGTGCTCCTCGACAGGGGACTTATGGCTACACCTTC. As protein: CSAPRQGTYGYTF.

In its sample, this clonotype was seen a few times. The CDR3 sequence: CASRGTGGAATGELFF. Here the CDR3 DNA reads TGTGCCAGCAGGGGGACAGGGGGCGCGGCCACCGGGGAGCTGTTTTTT. The chain recombines TRBV12-3 or TRBV12-4 with TRBJ2-2; 12 bases map to TRBD1. With V trimmed by 6 bases and J by 4 bases, 6 bases remained unmatched. CDR3 length: 16 amino acids.

This clonotype was found many times. The rearrangement joins TRBV6-6 to TRBJ1-6, with 8 positions matching TRBD1. The ends lost 4 bases at V and 10 bases at J; junction bases unmatched: 6. The germline V gene encodes CDR1 MNHNY and CDR2 SVGAGI (reference sequence). This CDR3 has 14 residues. The CDR3 DNA reads TGTGCCAGCAGTTCCAGGGGGCCAGGGTCACCCCTCCACTTT. It yields the protein CASSSRGPGSPLHF.

This clonotype turned up a few times. The chain carries TRBV3-1 and TRBJ1-2; 9 nucleotides line up with TRBD1. This CDR3 has 13 amino acids. CDR1 LGHDT and CDR2 YNNKEL come from the germline V gene (reference sequence). Unmatched junction bases numbered 6, after V lost 5 bases and J lost 8 bases. CDR3 in amino acids: CASSNRDREGYTF. CDR3 nucleotides: TGTGCCAGCAGCAACCGGGACAGGGAGGGCTACACCTTC.

This clonotype turned up a few times. CDR3 DNA: TGTGCCAGCAGCTTAGCGGGGGGAGATCAGTACGTC. Translated, it gives CASSLAGGDQYV. The chain recombines TRBV13 with TRBJ2-7; 7 nucleotides agree with TRBD2. Germline CDR1 and CDR2: PRHDT and FYEKMQ (reference sequence). The CDR3 covers 12 residues. V lost 1 base and J lost 10; bases outside the gene matches: 4.

This clonotype appeared a few times. The chain carries TRBV27 and TRBJ1-5; unclear D gene. This CDR3 spans 15 amino acids. Germline CDR1 is MNHEY and CDR2 is SMNVEV (reference sequence). Trimming took off 2 bases at V and 3 bases at J, with 11 bases between the two ends. The CDR3 here is CASSLTGPTNQPQHF. CDR3 bases: TGTGCCAGCAGTTTAACCGGGCCGACCAATCAGCCCCAGCATTTT.

The V call is TRBV9, the J call TRBJ1-1; 9 bases match TRBD1. Trimming cost V 4 bases and J 14 bases; bases outside gene matches: 12. Germline CDR1 SGDLS, CDR2 YYNGEE. This CDR3 has 13 amino acids. The CDR3 reads CASSTRSGTGIFF. The CDR3 DNA follows: TGTGCCAGCAGCACTCGGTCGGGGACAGGGATATTCTTT.

This clonotype was found many times. V gene TRBV5-6 combines with J gene TRBJ1-2, with TRBD1 identical over 8 bases. The ends lost 3 bases at V and 6 bases at J; junction bases unmatched: 4. Germline CDR1 reads SGHDT; CDR2 reads YYEEEE. CDR3 size: 13 residues. The CDR3 DNA is TGTGCCAGCAGCTCCCAGGGGGCGAATGGCTACACCTTC. Amino acid sequence: CASSSQGANGYTF. Full variable domain (remainder filled in from reference TRBV5-6 and TRBJ1-2): DAGVTQSPTHLIKTRGQQVTLRCSPKSGHDTVSWYQQALGQGPQFIFQYYEEEERQRGNFPDRFSGHQFPNYSSELNVNALLLGDSALYLCASSSQGANGYTFGSGTRLTVV.

This clonotype was recorded at least ten times. V gene TRBV6-5 combines with J gene TRBJ2-7; perhaps D is TRBD1 or TRBD2 (5 bases each). With 6 bases removed from V and 6 bases from J, the gap between germline ends came to 12 bases. Germline V CDR1 and CDR2: MNHEY, SVGAGI. The CDR3 is made up of 12 amino acids. This chain's CDR3 is CASSSGGGEQYV. As DNA, the CDR3 is TGTGCCAGCAGCTCTGGGGGTGGCGAGCAGTACGTC.

This CDR3 reads CASSLLLIYEQYF. The CDR3 DNA reads as TGTGCCAGCAGTCTTCTCCTTATCTACGAGCAGTACTTC. The chain employs TRBV12-3 or TRBV12-4 and TRBJ2-7; the D is unclear. V dropped 5 bases and J dropped 3 bases, with 11 bases sitting between them. There are 13 residues in the CDR3.

This clonotype was detected only a few times. The V call is TRBV6-1, the J call TRBJ1-5; TRBD1 agrees at 7 bases. Germline V lookup: CDR1 MNHNS, CDR2 SASEGT. Trimming cost V 1 base and J 9 bases; bases outside gene matches: 3. The CDR3 has 13 amino acids. The CDR3 sequence: CASSEERGPPQHF. The CDR3 nucleotides are TGTGCCAGCAGTGAAGAGAGGGGGCCGCCCCAGCATTTT.

In its sample, this clonotype was seen many times. This chain links TRBV20-1 with TRBJ2-1; 8 bases map to TRBD2. CDR1 and CDR2 from the germline V gene are DFQATT and SNEGSKA (reference sequence). The junction had 7 bases not matched to a gene; V was cut back by 0 bases and J by 3 bases. The CDR3 covers 16 residues. In nucleotides, the CDR3 is TGCAGTGCTAGAGAAGTTGGCGGGGGGTACTACAATGAGCAGTTCTTC. Protein product: CSAREVGGGYYNEQFF.

The chain links TRBV5-1 to TRBJ2-3; TRBD1 is a possible D gene (6 bases). Germline V gene sequence: CDR1 SGHRS, CDR2 YFSETQ. The CDR3 is 14 residues long. V lost 4 bases and J 3 bases, leaving 12 bases between the germline ends. CDR3 in DNA: TGCGCCAGCAGCCGGGGCAGGGGAACAGATACGCAGTATTTT. Its protein product is CASSRGRGTDTQYF.

The table lists this clonotype with a few counts. The J gene is TRBJ2-3, the V gene TRBV7-9; D may be TRBD1 (6 bases). The germline V and J ends were trimmed by 1 base and 0 bases, with 14 bases remaining between them. The CDR3 has 17 amino acids. The germline V gene encodes CDR1 SEHNR and CDR2 FQNEAQ (reference sequence). Here the CDR3 DNA reads TGTGCCAGCAGCTTAGAGTCCATGGACAGTAGCACAGATACGCAGTATTTT. It encodes CASSLESMDSSTDTQYF.

This chain uses TRBV18 with TRBJ1-1; D may be TRBD1 (5 bases). This CDR3 contains 13 residues. Trimming removed 4 bases at V and 3 bases at J, with 9 bases between. The germline gives CDR1 KGHSH, CDR2 LQKENI. The CDR3 region is CASSRGVDTEAFF. DNA of the CDR3: TGTGCCAGCTCACGAGGGGTTGACACTGAAGCTTTCTTT.

This clonotype has a count of ten or more. V gene TRBV11-2 combines with J gene TRBJ1-4; D is unresolved. CDR1 and CDR2 (germline): SGHAT, FQNNGV. V was trimmed by 2 bases and J by 8 bases, leaving 9 bases between them. This CDR3 comprises 13 residues. As DNA, the CDR3 is TGTGCCAGCAGCTTAAGTGTAGGCGAAAAACTGTTTTTT. It is translated as CASSLSVGEKLFF.